Listed below are T cell receptor beta chains from one sample, sequenced in a study of a mutant IDH1 vaccine in newly diagnosed glioma. TCRdb's table, derived via immunoSEQ multiplex PCR, lists solely in-frame clones and lacks some. The repertoire holds about 26,000 clones, with around 85% as singletons. These receptors lack a known antigen. Sequencing used PBMCs, obtained from a glioma patient whose treatment included an IDH1 peptide vaccine. All receptors come from a man aged 40-49 years with glioma. Some clones in this sample may be carry-over from other donors' samples. Both conserved end residues are trimmed from each CDR3. Each record gives: V gene, J gene, clone size, CDR3 protein. Not all rows give a size; the values are once, few, many and, for expanded clones, a class.

V: TRBV6-5
J: TRBJ2-5
size: NA
CDR3: ASSYSRQVGTQY

V: TRBV29-1
J: TRBJ1-1
size: few
CDR3: SVVTVHDTEAF

V: TRBV4-3
J: TRBJ2-7
size: NA
CDR3: ASSQATEGVYEQY

V: TRBV9
J: TRBJ2-5
size: NA
CDR3: ASSVGGEETQY

V: TRBV30
J: TRBJ2-1
size: NA
CDR3: AWSFADRVKGEQF

V: TRBV5-6
J: TRBJ2-7
size: NA
CDR3: ASSLLAGAPYEQY

V: TRBV28
J: TRBJ2-7
size: NA
CDR3: ASRTDSYEQY

V: TRBV20-1
J: TRBJ1-1
size: NA
CDR3: SAWTVGEAF

V: TRBV11-3
J: TRBJ2-2
size: NA
CDR3: ASSSDLTGELF

V: TRBV19
J: TRBJ1-4
size: NA
CDR3: ASSRVGQLNEKLF

V: TRBV21-1
J: TRBJ1-5
size: NA
CDR3: ASSNRMTGEDQPQH